A selection of T cell receptor beta chains follows, all from one sample in a study of T cell responses to AZD1222 COVID-19 vaccine. Method: immunoSEQ multiplex PCR; TCRdb's copy keeps in-frame clones and lacks some. The sample yields under 150,000 clones, over 85% seen once. The material sequenced was peripheral blood, taken 28 days after the second AZD1222 dose. All receptors derive from an adult who received the AZD1222 COVID-19 vaccine. The CDR3 runs from the conserved cysteine through the conserved F or W. The D gene is left open where the match is weak. Only part of the rows carry a size: once, few, many, or a class if the clone is expanded.

v_gene: TRBV3-1/TRBV3-2
j_gene: TRBJ2-2
len: 16
d_gene: TRBD2
abundance: .
CDR3nt: TGTGCCAGCAGCCAAGATCGCGGGAGAGGCACCGGGGAGCTGTTTTTT
CDR3aa: CASSQDRGRGTGELFF

v_gene: TRBV11-1
j_gene: TRBJ1-1
len: 12
d_gene: .
abundance: .
CDR3nt: TGTGCCAGCAGCATCTCGAACACTGAAGCTTTCTTT
CDR3aa: CASSISNTEAFF

v_gene: TRBV27
j_gene: TRBJ2-1
len: 14
d_gene: TRBD2
abundance: .
CDR3nt: TGTGCCAGCAGGCAACTAGCGGGAGGGAATGAGCAGTTCTTC
CDR3aa: CASRQLAGGNEQFF

v_gene: TRBV30
j_gene: TRBJ1-5
len: 16
d_gene: .
abundance: .
CDR3nt: TGTGCCTGGAGTTCTAAGGGAGTATGGGGCAATCAGCCCCAGCATTTT
CDR3aa: CAWSSKGVWGNQPQHF

v_gene: TRBV7-9
j_gene: TRBJ2-7
len: 15
d_gene: .
abundance: once
CDR3nt: TGTGCCAGCAGCTCCCCGGAGGCGAGCTCCTACGAGCAGTACTTC
CDR3aa: CASSSPEASSYEQYF

v_gene: TRBV9
j_gene: TRBJ1-2
len: 14
d_gene: TRBD1
abundance: .
CDR3nt: TGTGCCAGCGGAGACAGGGGGCGGAACTATGGCTACACCTTC
CDR3aa: CASGDRGRNYGYTF

v_gene: TRBV6-5
j_gene: TRBJ2-1
len: 15
d_gene: TRBD2
abundance: .
CDR3nt: TGTGCCAGCAGGGGGGGGAACTCTCCGGGAAATGAGCAGTTCTTC
CDR3aa: CASRGGNSPGNEQFF

v_gene: TRBV7-2
j_gene: TRBJ1-4
len: 14
d_gene: .
abundance: .
CDR3nt: TGTGCCAGCAGCACCAACGCGGTACGGGAAAAACTGTTTTTT
CDR3aa: CASSTNAVREKLFF

v_gene: TRBV3-1/TRBV3-2
j_gene: TRBJ2-1
len: 16
d_gene: TRBD1
abundance: .
CDR3nt: TGTGCCAGCAGCCCACCGGGACAGGGTTCCTACAATGAGCAGTTCTTC
CDR3aa: CASSPPGQGSYNEQFF

v_gene: TRBV24-1
j_gene: TRBJ2-7
len: 15
d_gene: .
abundance: .
CDR3nt: TGTGCCACCAGTGAGAGAGGGGCAGCTTCCTACGAGCAGTACTTC
CDR3aa: CATSERGAASYEQYF

v_gene: TRBV7-2
j_gene: TRBJ2-2
len: 16
d_gene: .
abundance: .
CDR3nt: TGTGCCAGCAGCTATCCAACTATAAAGGGCACCGGGGAGCTGTTTTTT
CDR3aa: CASSYPTIKGTGELFF

v_gene: TRBV7-9
j_gene: TRBJ2-3
len: 16
d_gene: .
abundance: .
CDR3nt: TGTGCCAGCAGCGAGCTGACAGGTCCTAGCACAGATACGCAGTATTTT
CDR3aa: CASSELTGPSTDTQYF

v_gene: TRBV7-2
j_gene: TRBJ1-3
len: 14
d_gene: .
abundance: once
CDR3nt: TGTGCCAGCAGCCCGGGGACAACTGGAAACACCATATATTTT
CDR3aa: CASSPGTTGNTIYF

v_gene: TRBV4-2
j_gene: TRBJ1-2
len: 15
d_gene: .
abundance: .
CDR3nt: TGTGCCAGCAGCCAAGTCTACCTTTCGTCGGATGGCTACACCTTC
CDR3aa: CASSQVYLSSDGYTF

v_gene: TRBV5-1
j_gene: TRBJ2-7
len: 11
d_gene: .
abundance: .
CDR3nt: TGCGCCAGCAAACTAAACTACGAGCAGTACTTC
CDR3aa: CASKLNYEQYF

v_gene: TRBV11-3
j_gene: TRBJ1-1
len: 13
d_gene: .
abundance: .
CDR3nt: TGTGCCAGCAGAGGAGGGGTGGACACTGAAGCTTTCTTT
CDR3aa: CASRGGVDTEAFF

v_gene: TRBV6-5
j_gene: TRBJ2-7
len: 14
d_gene: .
abundance: .
CDR3nt: TGTGCCAGCAGTTACTCAAGACGGGGGTACGAGCAGTACTTC
CDR3aa: CASSYSRRGYEQYF

v_gene: TRBV28
j_gene: TRBJ1-2
len: 12
d_gene: .
abundance: .
CDR3nt: TGTGCCAGCACCTTGGGAGGGTATGGCTACACCTTC
CDR3aa: CASTLGGYGYTF

v_gene: TRBV5-4
j_gene: TRBJ1-2
len: 15
d_gene: .
abundance: .
CDR3nt: TGTGCCAGCAGCTTGGGGGGAGGGTTCGCCTATGGCTACACCTTC
CDR3aa: CASSLGGGFAYGYTF

v_gene: TRBV5-6
j_gene: TRBJ2-7
len: 17
d_gene: TRBD1
abundance: .
CDR3nt: TGTGCCAGCAGCCAGGGGGTTTTGGGGCTAGTGTCCTACGAGCAGTACTTC
CDR3aa: CASSQGVLGLVSYEQYF

v_gene: TRBV23-1
j_gene: TRBJ2-5
len: 16
d_gene: .
abundance: .
CDR3nt: TGCGCCAGCAGTCAAGGACAGAAGGGGGGCCAAGAGACCCAGTACTTC
CDR3aa: CASSQGQKGGQETQYF

v_gene: TRBV10-1
j_gene: TRBJ1-5
len: 14
d_gene: TRBD1
abundance: .
CDR3nt: TGCGCCAGCAGTGACGGGACAGATAATCAGCCCCAGCATTTT
CDR3aa: CASSDGTDNQPQHF

v_gene: TRBV10-3
j_gene: TRBJ2-3
len: 17
d_gene: TRBD2
abundance: .
CDR3nt: TGTGCCATCAGTGAGTCAAAGCGGGGGGGCCCATTAGATACGCAGTATTTT
CDR3aa: CAISESKRGGPLDTQYF

v_gene: TRBV14
j_gene: TRBJ2-1
len: 14
d_gene: .
abundance: .
CDR3nt: TGTGCCAGCGCCACCTTACTAGCAATCAATGAGCAGTTCTTC
CDR3aa: CASATLLAINEQFF

v_gene: TRBV5-1
j_gene: TRBJ1-3
len: 13
d_gene: .
abundance: .
CDR3nt: TGCGCCAGCAGCTTGGGTACAGGAAACACCATATATTTT
CDR3aa: CASSLGTGNTIYF

v_gene: TRBV2
j_gene: TRBJ1-1
len: 14
d_gene: .
abundance: .
CDR3nt: TGTGCCACCCTGGCAGGGCCACTGAACACTGAAGCTTTCTTT
CDR3aa: CATLAGPLNTEAFF

v_gene: TRBV27
j_gene: TRBJ2-1
len: 20
d_gene: .
abundance: .
CDR3nt: TGTGCCAGCAGGCTGCAAAAAGACGTACTGGGCGGGGGCATTAACAATGAGCAGTTCTTC
CDR3aa: CASRLQKDVLGGGINNEQFF

v_gene: TRBV10-3
j_gene: TRBJ2-1
len: 16
d_gene: TRBD2
abundance: .
CDR3nt: TGTGCCATCAGTGAGTCTGTGACTAGCGGGGACAATGAGCAGTTCTTC
CDR3aa: CAISESVTSGDNEQFF

v_gene: TRBV28
j_gene: TRBJ1-1
len: 15
d_gene: TRBD1
abundance: .
CDR3nt: TGTGCCAGCAGTCGACAGGGGGCGGTGGGCACTGAAGCTTTCTTT
CDR3aa: CASSRQGAVGTEAFF

v_gene: TRBV19
j_gene: TRBJ1-5
len: 16
d_gene: TRBD1
abundance: .
CDR3nt: TGTGCCAGTAGTTCGCAAGGGGGCGGGGGCAATCAGCCCCAGCATTTT
CDR3aa: CASSSQGGGGNQPQHF

v_gene: TRBV6-5
j_gene: TRBJ1-1
len: 15
d_gene: .
abundance: .
CDR3nt: TGTGCCAGCAGTTACAGGAATGTATTGCGCACTGAAGCTTTCTTT
CDR3aa: CASSYRNVLRTEAFF

v_gene: TRBV7-2
j_gene: TRBJ2-1
len: 13
d_gene: .
abundance: .
CDR3nt: TGTGCCAGCAGCAAGATCCAGGGGAATGAGCAGTTCTTC
CDR3aa: CASSKIQGNEQFF

v_gene: TRBV11-3
j_gene: TRBJ2-5
len: 17
d_gene: TRBD2
abundance: once
CDR3nt: TGTGCCAGCAGCCGCCGCCTCGGACTAGCGGGTGAGGAGACCCAGTACTTC
CDR3aa: CASSRRLGLAGEETQYF

v_gene: TRBV15
j_gene: TRBJ1-3
len: 14
d_gene: .
abundance: .
CDR3nt: TGTGCCACCAGCAGAGGAGGGGCTGGAAACACCATATATTTT
CDR3aa: CATSRGGAGNTIYF

v_gene: TRBV19
j_gene: TRBJ2-7
len: 15
d_gene: .
abundance: .
CDR3nt: TGTGCCAGTAGTGAAGGGCCGAGGAGGAACTACGAGCAGTACTTC
CDR3aa: CASSEGPRRNYEQYF

v_gene: TRBV5-6
j_gene: TRBJ1-2
len: 12
d_gene: .
abundance: .
CDR3nt: TGTGCCAGCAGCATCGGACAGTATGGCTACACCTTC
CDR3aa: CASSIGQYGYTF

v_gene: TRBV3-1/TRBV3-2
j_gene: TRBJ2-7
len: 14
d_gene: .
abundance: .
CDR3nt: TGTGCCAGCAGCCAGCTCGGGGGATTTGATGAGCAGTACTTC
CDR3aa: CASSQLGGFDEQYF

v_gene: TRBV25-1
j_gene: TRBJ2-3
len: 12
d_gene: .
abundance: .
CDR3nt: TGTGCCAGCAGAGGGGGGGGTTATACGCAGTATTTT
CDR3aa: CASRGGGYTQYF

v_gene: TRBV7-2
j_gene: TRBJ2-1
len: 16
d_gene: TRBD2
abundance: .
CDR3nt: TGTGCCAGCAGCACGGGGGTAGCGGGAGGGTTAAATGAGCAGTTCTTC
CDR3aa: CASSTGVAGGLNEQFF

v_gene: TRBV6-5
j_gene: TRBJ1-5
len: 15
d_gene: .
abundance: .
CDR3nt: TGTGCCAGCAGTATCAGGGCGGGTAGCAATCAGCCCCAGCATTTT
CDR3aa: CASSIRAGSNQPQHF

v_gene: TRBV4-2
j_gene: TRBJ2-7
len: 15
d_gene: TRBD2
abundance: .
CDR3nt: TGTGCCAGCAGCCAAGGGTTAGCGGGGGGGTTTGAGCAGTACTTC
CDR3aa: CASSQGLAGGFEQYF

v_gene: TRBV7-2
j_gene: TRBJ1-1
len: 13
d_gene: .
abundance: .
CDR3nt: TGTGCCAGCAGAAAGGACGGGAACACTGAAGCTTTCTTT
CDR3aa: CASRKDGNTEAFF

v_gene: TRBV15
j_gene: TRBJ1-3
len: 14
d_gene: .
abundance: .
CDR3nt: TGTGCCACCAGCAGAGATTGGTCGGGAAACACCATATATTTT
CDR3aa: CATSRDWSGNTIYF

v_gene: TRBV6-2/TRBV6-3
j_gene: TRBJ1-1
len: 15
d_gene: .
abundance: .
CDR3nt: TGTGCCAGCAGCCCGCCCAAAGGGATGAACACTGAAGCTTTCTTT
CDR3aa: CASSPPKGMNTEAFF

v_gene: TRBV6-2/TRBV6-3
j_gene: TRBJ1-2
len: 14
d_gene: .
abundance: .
CDR3nt: TGTGCCAGCAGTGATACAGGGCCCCACTATGGCTACACCTTC
CDR3aa: CASSDTGPHYGYTF

v_gene: TRBV6-5
j_gene: TRBJ2-3
len: 14
d_gene: TRBD2
abundance: .
CDR3nt: TGTGCCAGCAAATGGGGAGGGTCCACAGATACGCAGTATTTT
CDR3aa: CASKWGGSTDTQYF

v_gene: TRBV30
j_gene: TRBJ1-2
len: 15
d_gene: TRBD1
abundance: .
CDR3nt: TGTGCCTGGAGTGTACACAGGGGGTTAAACTATGGCTACACCTTC
CDR3aa: CAWSVHRGLNYGYTF

v_gene: TRBV27
j_gene: TRBJ1-2
len: 12
d_gene: .
abundance: .
CDR3nt: TGTGCCAGCAGCCCGGGAAACTATGGCTACACCTTC
CDR3aa: CASSPGNYGYTF

v_gene: TRBV5-1
j_gene: TRBJ2-3
len: 16
d_gene: .
abundance: few
CDR3nt: TGCGCCAGCAGCTTGGAGGGGGGTCTAGACACAGATACGCAGTATTTT
CDR3aa: CASSLEGGLDTDTQYF

v_gene: TRBV7-3
j_gene: TRBJ2-2
len: 12
d_gene: .
abundance: .
CDR3nt: TGTGCCAGCAGCTTAATGTCCGGGGAGCTGTTTTTT
CDR3aa: CASSLMSGELFF

v_gene: TRBV20-1
j_gene: TRBJ1-5
len: 15
d_gene: .
abundance: .
CDR3nt: TGCAGTGCTAGTGATGGCCCTAGGGGCAATCAGCCCCAGCATTTT
CDR3aa: CSASDGPRGNQPQHF

v_gene: TRBV5-4
j_gene: TRBJ2-1
len: 18
d_gene: TRBD2
abundance: .
CDR3nt: TGTGCCAGCAGCTTAGGGGGTAGCGGGAGGTCTTCCTACAATGAGCAGTTCTTC
CDR3aa: CASSLGGSGRSSYNEQFF